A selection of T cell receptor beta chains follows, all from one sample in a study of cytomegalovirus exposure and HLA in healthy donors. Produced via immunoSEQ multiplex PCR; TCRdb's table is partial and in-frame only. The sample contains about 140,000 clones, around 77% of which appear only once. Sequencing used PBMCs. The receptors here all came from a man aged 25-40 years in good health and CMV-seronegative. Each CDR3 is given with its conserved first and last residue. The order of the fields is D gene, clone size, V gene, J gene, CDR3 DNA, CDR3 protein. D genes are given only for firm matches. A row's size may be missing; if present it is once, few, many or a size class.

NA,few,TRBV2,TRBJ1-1,TGTGCCACCCCGCTTCAAAGGGGCACTGAAGCTTTCTTT,CATPLQRGTEAFF
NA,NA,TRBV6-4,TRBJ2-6,TGTGCCAGCCGTAGCTCTGGGGCCAACGTCCTGACTTTC,CASRSSGANVLTF
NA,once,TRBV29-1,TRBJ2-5,TGCAGCATCTCATTGGCACAAGAGACCCAGTACTTC,CSISLAQETQYF
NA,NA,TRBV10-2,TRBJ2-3,TGCGCCAGCAGTGAGTCCCATTCAGCAGATACGCAGTATTTT,CASSESHSADTQYF
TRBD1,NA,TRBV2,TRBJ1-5,TGTGCCAGCAGCCTCGGGACAGGCGGGAGTCAGCCCCAGCATTTT,CASSLGTGGSQPQHF
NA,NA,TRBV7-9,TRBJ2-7,TGTGCCAGCAGCGGATTAAACAGGACAGACTACGAGCAGTACTTC,CASSGLNRTDYEQYF
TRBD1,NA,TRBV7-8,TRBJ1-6,TGTGCCAGCAGCATTAGTGGACAGGGGACCCATAATTCACCCCTCCACTTT,CASSISGQGTHNSPLHF
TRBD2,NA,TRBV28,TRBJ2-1,TGTGCCAGCAGCGGACTAGCGGGGTCTTACAATGAGCAGTTCTTC,CASSGLAGSYNEQFF
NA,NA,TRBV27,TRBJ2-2,TGTGCCACCGACTCCGGCACCGGGGAGCTGTTTTTT,CATDSGTGELFF
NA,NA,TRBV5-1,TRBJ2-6,TGCGCCAGCAGTCGGTTCTCTGGGGCCAACGTCCTGACTTTC,CASSRFSGANVLTF
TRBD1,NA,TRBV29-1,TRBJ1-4,TGCAGCGTCCCTGAGGCAGGGGGTAATGAAAAACTGTTTTTT,CSVPEAGGNEKLFF
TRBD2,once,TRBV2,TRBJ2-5,TGTGCCATTCCGACTAGCGGGGGGGCCGAGACCCAGTACTTC,CAIPTSGGAETQYF
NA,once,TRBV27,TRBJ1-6,TGTGCCAGCAGTTTAGGGGTCGGGGAGAACCTGGGGTCACCCCTCCACTTT,CASSLGVGENLGSPLHF
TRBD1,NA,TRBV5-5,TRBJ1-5,TGTGCCAGCAGCTCGGGACAGGAGCATCAGCCCCAGCATTTT,CASSSGQEHQPQHF
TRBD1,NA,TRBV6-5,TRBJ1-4,TGTGCCAGCCGCAAGGGGGCGGATAATGAAAAACTGTTTTTT,CASRKGADNEKLFF
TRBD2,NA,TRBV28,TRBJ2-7,TGTGCCAGCAGCCCAACTAGCGGGGGGACCTACGAGCAGTACTTC,CASSPTSGGTYEQYF
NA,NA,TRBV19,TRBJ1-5,TGTGCCAGTAGTATCCTCCCCCGTCAGCCCCAGCATTTT,CASSILPRQPQHF
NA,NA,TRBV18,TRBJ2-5,TGTGCCAGCTCACCATCCAAGGGGGAGGGAGAGACCCAGTACTTC,CASSPSKGEGETQYF
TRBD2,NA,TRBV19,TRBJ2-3,TGTGCCAGTAGTATTAAGACTAGCGGGGGGACAGATACGCAGTATTTT,CASSIKTSGGTDTQYF
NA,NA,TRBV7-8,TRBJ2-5,TGTGCCAGCAGCTCCGACAGGAACGAAGAGACCCAGTACTTC,CASSSDRNEETQYF
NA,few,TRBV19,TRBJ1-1,TGTGCCAGTAGCAACCAGGGGAGTGGAACTGAAGCTTTCTTT,CASSNQGSGTEAFF
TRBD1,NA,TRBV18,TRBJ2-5,TGTGCCAGCTCACCATGGACAGGGCGAGAGACCCAGTACTTC,CASSPWTGRETQYF
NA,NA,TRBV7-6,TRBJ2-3,TGTGCCAGCAGCCCCCGGCCCCAAGAGGCGCAGTATTTT,CASSPRPQEAQYF
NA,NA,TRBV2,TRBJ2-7,TGTGCCAGCCACCCTCTCGGTGGTACCACCTACGAGCAGTACTTC,CASHPLGGTTYEQYF
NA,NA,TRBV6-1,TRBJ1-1,TGTGCCAGCAGTGAAGCGCGGGGGCTAGGAACTGAAGCTTTCTTT,CASSEARGLGTEAFF
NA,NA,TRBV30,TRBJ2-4,TGTGCCTGGAGTCTGGGACTAGCCAAAAACATTCAGTACTTC,CAWSLGLAKNIQYF
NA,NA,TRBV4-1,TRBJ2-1,TGCGCCAGCAGCCAGAGCCGGGACACCCAGGGCCACAATGAGCAGTTCTTC,CASSQSRDTQGHNEQFF
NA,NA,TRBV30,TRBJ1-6,TGTGCGGGGGGGCGTAATAATTCACCCCTCCACTTT,CAGGRNNSPLHF
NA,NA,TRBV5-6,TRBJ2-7,TGTGCCAGCAGCCTTCTGAGCGCTGGCTACGAGCAGTACTTC,CASSLLSAGYEQYF
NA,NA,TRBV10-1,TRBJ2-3,TGCGCCAGCAGCGACAGACTAGGAGGCACAGATACGCAGTATTTT,CASSDRLGGTDTQYF
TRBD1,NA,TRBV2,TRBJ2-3,TGTGCCAGCAGCCCTATCACAGGGGCTAGCACAGATACGCAGTATTTT,CASSPITGASTDTQYF
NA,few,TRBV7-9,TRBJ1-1,TGTGCCAGCAGCCGTAGGAACACTGAAGCTTTCTTT,CASSRRNTEAFF
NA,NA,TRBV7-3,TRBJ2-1,TGTGCCAGCAGCTTAATGGGGAGTGAGCAGTTCTTC,CASSLMGSEQFF
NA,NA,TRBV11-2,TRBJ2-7,TGTGCCAGCAGCTTAAATTTTCTTCAGGAGGGCGAGCAGTACTTC,CASSLNFLQEGEQYF
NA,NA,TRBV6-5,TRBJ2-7,TGTGCCAGCAGTTACCGCCCCCGGTCCGGAGGAGACGAGCAGTACTTC,CASSYRPRSGGDEQYF
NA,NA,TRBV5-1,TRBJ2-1,TGCGCCAGCAGCTTGGGACAAATCTACAATGAGCAGTTCTTC,CASSLGQIYNEQFF
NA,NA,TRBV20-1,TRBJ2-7,TGCAGTGCACCGGACAGATACGAGCAGTACTTC,CSAPDRYEQYF
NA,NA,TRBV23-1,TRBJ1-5,TGCGCCAGCAGTCTTTACTACAGGGAAGTGGGGAATCAGCCCCAGCATTTT,CASSLYYREVGNQPQHF
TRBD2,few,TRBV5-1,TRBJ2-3,TGCGCCAGCAGCTTTGTAGCGGGGGGAAACCAAGATACGCAGTATTTT,CASSFVAGGNQDTQYF
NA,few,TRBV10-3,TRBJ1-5,TGTGCCATCGGTCCCGAGAGCAATCAGCCCCAGCATTTT,CAIGPESNQPQHF
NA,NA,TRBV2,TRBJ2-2,TGTGCCAGCAGTGGTCGGGGTTCTACCGGGGAGCTGTTTTTT,CASSGRGSTGELFF
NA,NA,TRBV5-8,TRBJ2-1,TGTGCCAGCAGCCCTAGACGCCATGAGCAGTTCTTC,CASSPRRHEQFF
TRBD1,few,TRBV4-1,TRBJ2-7,TGCGCCAGCAGCCAGCAGACAGGGGGTTACGAGCAGTACTTC,CASSQQTGGYEQYF
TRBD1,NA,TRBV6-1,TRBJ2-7,TGTGCCAGCAGTGCGTCCGGGACAGGGGGCGAGCAGTACTTC,CASSASGTGGEQYF
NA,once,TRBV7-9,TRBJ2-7,TGTGCCAGCAGCTCACCCGATCAGGGACTCAACTACGAGCAGTACTTC,CASSSPDQGLNYEQYF
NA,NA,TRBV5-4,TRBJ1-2,TGTGCCAGCAGCTCGGGAGGTCAGGACTCCTACTATGGCTACACCTTC,CASSSGGQDSYYGYTF
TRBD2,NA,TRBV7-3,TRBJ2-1,TGTGCCAGCAGCTTCGGGACTAGCGGGGCTTTCGGGAATGAGCAGTTCTTC,CASSFGTSGAFGNEQFF
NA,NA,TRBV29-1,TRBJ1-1,TGCAGCGTTCCCAGGAACTTTGGGAACACTGAAGCTTTCTTT,CSVPRNFGNTEAFF
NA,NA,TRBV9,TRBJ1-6,TGTGCCAGCAGCGTCCGAGACGGGAATTCACCCCTCCACTTT,CASSVRDGNSPLHF
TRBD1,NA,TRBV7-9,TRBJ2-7,TGTGCCAGCAGAGATACCGGGACAGGGGACCACGAGCAGTACTTC,CASRDTGTGDHEQYF
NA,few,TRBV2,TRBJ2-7,TGTGCCAGCGGGCAGGGTTCCCACGAGCAGTACTTC,CASGQGSHEQYF
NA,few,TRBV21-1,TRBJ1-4,TGTGCCAGCAGCAAAGGTACAGGGACAACTAATGAAAAACTGTTTTTT,CASSKGTGTTNEKLFF
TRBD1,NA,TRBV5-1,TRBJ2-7,TGCGCCAGCAGCTTGGAACCCACAGGGGTCAACGAGCAGTACTTC,CASSLEPTGVNEQYF